This entry describes one T cell receptor (beta chain). Clones were sequenced by immunoSEQ multiplex PCR, and TCRdb holds only the in-frame ones, with some missing. The profile shows approximately 97,000 clones, approximately 92% of them singletons. This sample was included in a study of control samples from healthy donors and cancer patients. V lost 3 bases, J lost 3 bases, and 13 bases lay in between. The CDR3 has 15 amino acids. Germline lookup yields CDR1 MNHNS and CDR2 SASEGT. The clonotype was recovered from a human donor in good health. The donor label of this sample is uncertain. Material: blood. This chain uses TRBV6-1 with TRBJ2-3, with D perhaps TRBD1 or TRBD2 (7 bases each). DNA for the CDR3: TGTGCCAGCAGTGAGCAGGGGGGGGGAACAGATACGCAGTATTTT. It encodes CASSEQGGGTDTQYF.